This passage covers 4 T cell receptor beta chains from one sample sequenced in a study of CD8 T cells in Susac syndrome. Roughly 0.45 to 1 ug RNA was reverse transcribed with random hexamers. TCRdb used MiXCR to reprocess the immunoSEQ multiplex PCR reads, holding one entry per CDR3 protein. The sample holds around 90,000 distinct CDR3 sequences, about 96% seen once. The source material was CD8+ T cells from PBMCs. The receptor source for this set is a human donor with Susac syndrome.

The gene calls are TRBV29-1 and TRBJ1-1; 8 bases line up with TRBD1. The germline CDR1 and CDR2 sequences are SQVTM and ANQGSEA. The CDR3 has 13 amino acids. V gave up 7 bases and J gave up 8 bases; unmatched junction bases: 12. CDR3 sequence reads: CSAGRTGTVEAFF. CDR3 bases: TGCAGCGCAGGCCGGACAGGGACTGTGGAAGCTTTCTTT.

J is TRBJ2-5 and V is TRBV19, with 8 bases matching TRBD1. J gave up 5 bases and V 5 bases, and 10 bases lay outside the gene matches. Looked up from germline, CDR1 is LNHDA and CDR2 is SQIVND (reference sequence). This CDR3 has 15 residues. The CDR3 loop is CASSPQGAPGETQYF. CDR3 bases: TGTGCCAGTAGTCCGCAGGGGGCGCCGGGTGAGACCCAGTACTTC.

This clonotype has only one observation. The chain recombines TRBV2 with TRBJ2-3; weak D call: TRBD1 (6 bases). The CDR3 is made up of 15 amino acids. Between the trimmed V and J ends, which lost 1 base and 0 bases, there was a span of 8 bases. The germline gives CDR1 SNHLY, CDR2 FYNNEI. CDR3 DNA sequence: TGTGCCAGCAGTGAAGGGACAGCTAGCACAGATACGCAGTATTTT. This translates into CASSEGTASTDTQYF.

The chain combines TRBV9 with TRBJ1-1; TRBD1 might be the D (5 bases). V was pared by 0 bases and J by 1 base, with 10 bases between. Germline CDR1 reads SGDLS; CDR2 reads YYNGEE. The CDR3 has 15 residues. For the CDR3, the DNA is TGTGCCAGCAGCGTAGCGGGGGTTCGGAACACTGAAGCTTTCTTT. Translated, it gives CASSVAGVRNTEAFF.